This T cell receptor beta chain comes out of a study of cytomegalovirus exposure and HLA in healthy donors. The study's findings and limits: TCR sequences were mostly rare, though some public TCRs occurred in many donors. On later analysis, the bulk of CMV-associated TCR beta chains appeared to be HLA-restricted.

Note on this clone: Its antigen is not identified.

60 Vbeta and 13 Jbeta primers were used in PCR. Only in-frame clones appear in the TCRdb table, and some are missing; sequencing was by immunoSEQ multiplex PCR. The sample records about 160,000 clones, about 80% being singletons. Sequencing was carried out using PBMCs. The clonotype was recovered from a man aged 30 to 39 in good health and CMV-seronegative.

The CDR3 sequence: CASSGVGTSGVRGNEQFF. The CDR3 coding sequence is TGTGCCAGCAGCGGAGTCGGGACTAGCGGGGTTCGAGGGAATGAGCAGTTCTTC. The genes are TRBV7-9 and TRBJ2-1; the match to TRBD2 covers 13 bases. This CDR3 is 18 amino acids long. Trimming removed 5 bases from V and 7 bases from J; junction bases left unmatched: 14. Germline CDR1 SEHNR, CDR2 FQNEAQ (reference sequence). The whole variable domain, remainder taken from reference TRBV7-9 and TRBJ2-1, is DTGVSQNPRHKITKRGQNVTFRCDPISEHNRLYWYRQTLGQGPEFLTYFQNEAQLEKSRLLSDRFSAERPKGSFSTLEIQRTEQGDSAMYLCASSGVGTSGVRGNEQFFGPGTRLTVL.